A selection of T cell receptor beta chains follows, all from one sample in a study of T cells in Graves' hyperthyroidism and ophthalmopathy. TCRdb reprocessed the multiplex PCR reads via MiXCR and lists one record per CDR3 protein. The sample has 540,000 or so distinct CDR3 sequences; about 45% are singletons. Sequencing was carried out using peripheral blood or thyroid tissue (not recorded which). These receptors originate from an adult woman with Graves' disease, either hyperthyroidism or ophthalmopathy (not recorded which). The CDR3 runs from the conserved cysteine through the conserved F or W. A D gene is named only where the DNA matches it firmly. Size is omitted from some rows. Given values are once, few, many or a class for expanded clones.

TRBV7-9	.	.	TRBJ2-5	TGTGCCAGCAGCTCCCCTGCCAACCAAGAGACCCAGTACTTC	CASSSPANQETQYF
TRBV20-1	.	once	TRBJ1-1	TGCAGTGCAACCCACGTGAACACTGAAGCTTTCTTT	CSATHVNTEAFF
TRBV9	TRBD2	few	TRBJ2-7	TGTGCCAGCAGCGTTGAAGCGGGAAACCCCTACGAGCAGTACTTC	CASSVEAGNPYEQYF
TRBV14	.	many	TRBJ1-1	TGTGCCAGCAGCCCCGAGTGGAACACTGAAGCTTTCTTT	CASSPEWNTEAFF
TRBV11-2	TRBD1	.	TRBJ2-7	TGTGCCAGCAGCTCCTCTACAGGGGGCCCATACGAGCAGTACTTC	CASSSSTGGPYEQYF
TRBV4-1	.	few	TRBJ1-3	TGCGCCAGCAGCCAACCCCGGGACGGAGGAAACACCATATATTTT	CASSQPRDGGNTIYF
TRBV25-1	.	.	TRBJ1-5	TGTGCCAGCAGTGCTAGAGATCAGGGAGTCCAGCCCCAGCATTTT	CASSARDQGVQPQHF
TRBV19	.	many	TRBJ1-5	TGTGCCAGTATCCCAGGACAGTCCAATCAGCCCCAGCATTTT	CASIPGQSNQPQHF
TRBV10-1	.	.	TRBJ2-7	TGCGCCAGCAGTGGCTCGGACAGCCACTACGAGCAGTACTTC	CASSGSDSHYEQYF
TRBV7-2	.	.	TRBJ2-5	.	CASSIYLCSVRTGEETQYF
TRBV19	.	.	TRBJ1-2	TGTGCCAGTAGTATAGACGGAGATGGAAACTATGGCTACACCTTC	CASSIDGDGNYGYTF
TRBV25-1	.	.	TRBJ1-2	TGTGCCAGCAGTTTATGGGCCGGAGGCTACACCTTC	CASSLWAGGYTF
TRBV20-1	TRBD2	.	TRBJ2-7	TGCAGTGCTAGACGCGGGACTAGCGGAAATGAGCAGTACTTC	CSARRGTSGNEQYF
TRBV27	.	.	TRBJ2-2	TGTGCCAGCAGCCGGACACGAAACACCGGGGAGCTGTTTTTT	CASSRTRNTGELFF
TRBV5-6	.	many	TRBJ2-7	TGTGCCAGCAGCTTGCCGGGGACGAGCTCCTACGAGCAGTACTTC	CASSLPGTSSYEQYF
TRBV20-1	.	.	TRBJ2-5	TGCAGTGCTGCACAAGCCCGGATGGGGGAAGAGACCCAGTACTTC	CSAAQARMGEETQYF
TRBV10-3	TRBD2	.	TRBJ2-5	TGTGCCAGCAGAAAGGCAGGACTAGAACAAGAGACCCAGTACTTC	CASRKAGLEQETQYF
TRBV7-2	.	once	TRBJ2-2	TGCGCCAGCAGCCCGGGGGGCAGCTTGCCCGGGGAGCTGTTTTTT	CASSPGGSLPGELFF
TRBV6-6	.	.	TRBJ1-5	TGTGCCAGCAAAACCGGGTCCCGTTTGGACAATCAGCCCCAACATTTT	CASKTGSRLDNQPQHF
TRBV7-9	.	many	TRBJ2-7	TGTGCCAGCAGCCGTCAGGAGGGCCGCTACGAGCAGTACTTC	CASSRQEGRYEQYF
TRBV10-3	.	many	TRBJ1-1	TGTGCCATCAGTGCGGACAGGAACACTGAAGCTTTCTTT	CAISADRNTEAFF
TRBV6-5	.	many	TRBJ1-6	TGTGCCAGCAGTTACTCGAAGGGGTATAATTCACCCCTCCACTTT	CASSYSKGYNSPLHF
TRBV19	.	.	TRBJ2-1	TGTGCCAGATGGGGCAATGAGCAGTTCTTC	CARWGNEQFF
TRBV7-8	TRBD1	.	TRBJ2-7	TGTGCCAGCAGCGCCCAAACCGGGACAGGGGCCGAGCAGTACTTC	CASSAQTGTGAEQYF
TRBV7-2	.	many	TRBJ1-6	TGTGCCAGCAGCTTAGGATTGCGGGTCGGGAGTTCACCCCTCCACTTT	CASSLGLRVGSSPLHF
TRBV20-1	.	.	TRBJ1-2	TGCAGTGCTAGAGGACAGGTTGGGGGCTACACCTTC	CSARGQVGGYTF
TRBV14	.	once	TRBJ2-2	TGTGCCAGCAGCCAGATGGGGTACACTGAAGCTGACGGGGAGCTGTTTTTT	CASSQMGYTEADGELFF
TRBV10-3	TRBD1	.	TRBJ2-7	TGTGCCATCAGTGACGGTCCCGGGACAGGCTTTACCTACGAGCAGTACTTC	CAISDGPGTGFTYEQYF
TRBV19	.	.	TRBJ2-2	TGTGCCAGTCCCGTGTCGTGGGGGGCAAACACCGGGGAGCTGTTTTTT	CASPVSWGANTGELFF
TRBV29-1	TRBD2	.	TRBJ2-7	TGCAGCGTCGGGGGACTAGCAGCCTCTTTCTACGAGCAGTACTTC	CSVGGLAASFYEQYF
TRBV5-1	.	.	TRBJ1-1	TGCGCCAGCAGTGAACAATCAAACACTGAAGCTTTCTTT	CASSEQSNTEAFF
TRBV4-1	.	.	TRBJ2-2	TGCGCCAGCAGCCAATGGTGGAAAACCGGGGAGCTGTTTTTT	CASSQWWKTGELFF
TRBV29-1	TRBD1	.	TRBJ2-5	TGCAGCGCTGGGGGAGGGACAGGGACCGAGACCCAGTACTTC	CSAGGGTGTETQYF
TRBV2	.	.	TRBJ1-5	TGTGCCAGCAGTTCATCGGACAGTCGCAATCAGCCCCAGCATTTT	CASSSSDSRNQPQHF
TRBV20-1	.	.	TRBJ1-1	TGCAGTGCTGGGGAAGGAGGGGACACTGAAGCTTTCTTT	CSAGEGGDTEAFF
TRBV7-3	.	.	TRBJ1-1	TGTGCCAGCAGCTTAAGGATGGGCGCCGGGGCTTTCACTTACCCTGAAGCTTTCTTT	CASSLRMGAGAFTYPEAFF
TRBV5-1	.	.	TRBJ1-1	TGCGCCAGCTCGAGGGAGGGCGGGGAGAACACTGAAGCTTTCTTT	CASSREGGENTEAFF
TRBV20-1	.	.	TRBJ1-2	TGCAGTGCTAGTGCCCTAAACTATGGCTACACCTTC	CSASALNYGYTF